These 10 T cell receptor beta chains share one sample of origin, sequenced in a study of neoadjuvant anti-PD-1 for oral cavity cancer. Time point given: after neoadjuvant nivolumab, at surgical resection. This table comes from immunoSEQ multiplex PCR, and its TCRdb copy is limited to in-frame clones, with some not included. The repertoire includes tens of thousands of clones, about 77% of them detected once, and roughly 4.9% sits in the top ten. The sample was PBMCs, taken after nivolumab (anti-PD-1) treatment. These receptors were obtained from a person between 40 and 80 years old with oral cavity squamous cell carcinoma.

The chain carries TRBV5-1 and TRBJ2-2; D not resolved. The CDR3 runs 14 residues. Germline V gene lookup returns CDR1 SGHRS and CDR2 YFSETQ. The V and J ends lost 2 bases and 4 bases respectively, with 9 bases between them. In DNA form, the CDR3 reads TGCGCCAGCAGCTTAGAAAGAATCACCGGGGAGCTGTTTTTT. Translating gives CASSLERITGELFF.

This chain links TRBV6-5 with TRBJ2-7, with 9 bases identical to TRBD1. V lost 2 bases to trimming and J lost 5 bases; unmatched junction nucleotides: 7. CDR1 and CDR2 from the germline V gene are MNHEY and SVGAGI. The CDR3 is 15 amino acids. CDR3 nucleotide sequence: TGTGCCAGCAGTTACCGGGACAGGGATTTAGACGAGCAGTACTTC. Amino acids: CASSYRDRDLDEQYF.

The CDR3, as DNA: TGCGCCAGCAGCGCAACCACGTCCAACGAGCAGTACTTC. Amino acids: CASSATTSNEQYF. The rearrangement links TRBV4-1 to TRBJ2-7; D unresolved. This CDR3 spans 13 amino acids. Trimming pared 5 bases from V and 5 bases from J, leaving 13 bases between. CDR1 is MGHRA, CDR2 YSYEKL, per germline.

The chain joins TRBV27 to TRBJ2-3; D is possibly TRBD1 or TRBD2 (5 bases each). The CDR3 has 16 amino acids. The V gene's germline CDR1 is MNHEY and CDR2 SMNVEV (reference sequence). V dropped 1 base and J dropped 0 bases, with 11 bases sitting between them. The CDR3 coding sequence is TGTGCCAGCAGTTTATTGACGGGGCTGAGCACAGATACGCAGTATTTT. Encoded protein: CASSLLTGLSTDTQYF.

This chain's CDR3 is CASSLGEAYTGELFF. CDR3 DNA: TGTGCCAGCAGCTTAGGGGAGGCCTACACCGGGGAGCTGTTTTTT. This sequence joins TRBV11-2 and TRBJ2-2; tentative D call: TRBD2 (6 bases). CDR1 and CDR2 from the germline V gene are SGHAT and FQNNGV. The CDR3 runs to 15 residues. V was clipped by 1 base and J by 3 bases, with 9 bases between them.

The chain uses TRBV29-1 and TRBJ1-1; D is uncertain. This CDR3 has 13 residues. Germline V gene data show CDR1 as SQVTM and CDR2 as ANQGSEA. The V end was cut by 3 bases, the J end by 0 bases, with 8 bases between. This chain's CDR3 is CSVEERVNTEAFF. The CDR3 DNA reads TGCAGCGTTGAGGAACGGGTGAACACTGAAGCTTTCTTT.

The genes are TRBV6-5 and TRBJ2-5; 8 bases align to TRBD2. Germline V gene data show CDR1 as MNHEY and CDR2 as SVGAGI. The trim removed 7 bases at V and 5 bases at J, leaving 12 bases unmatched. The CDR3 consists of 15 residues. In DNA, the CDR3 is TGTGCCAGCACCTCCCCCCGAGCGGGGGCCGAGACCCAGTACTTC. It translates to CASTSPRAGAETQYF.

This chain uses TRBV7-6 with TRBJ1-4; 7 positions match TRBD1. The V gene end was trimmed by 5 bases and the J gene end by 7 bases; junction bases not matched to a gene: 13. The CDR3 spans 16 residues. Germline V gene sequence: CDR1 SGHVS, CDR2 FNYEAQ. Here the CDR3 DNA reads TGTGCCAGCAGCCAACCTTCAGGGGGAGGGGGTGAAAAACTGTTTTTT. It encodes CASSQPSGGGGEKLFF.

The chain links TRBV19 to TRBJ1-1; D is perhaps TRBD1 (5 bases). The germline gives CDR1 LNHDA, CDR2 SQIVND (reference sequence). There are 13 residues in the CDR3. V lost 4 bases and J 5 bases, leaving 11 bases between the germline ends. The CDR3 nucleotides are TGTGCCAGTAGTAGCAGGGAGATAACTGAAGCTTTCTTT. It is translated as CASSSREITEAFF.

This chain uses TRBV6-6 with TRBJ1-1; weak D call: TRBD1 (5 bases). This CDR3 comprises 14 residues. The V gene's germline CDR1 is MNHNY and CDR2 SVGAGI (reference sequence). Trimming shortened V by 4 bases and J by 3 bases, and 12 bases separated the two germline ends. In DNA, the CDR3 is TGTGCCAGCAGTTCTAACGCAGGGTACACTGAAGCTTTCTTT. Translated: CASSSNAGYTEAFF.